One and the same sample provided the 21 T cell receptor beta chains below, sequenced in a study of shared clonotypes between healthy human individuals. Assay used: immunoSEQ multiplex PCR; TCRdb lists only in-frame clones, some missing. The sample lists some 1,600,000 clones; 95% to 99% were seen once. Sequencing was done on a sample of naive CD4+ T cells sorted from blood. The subset was: CD45RA+ positively selected. The origin of the receptors is a man aged 25 to 40 in good health.

This clone was detected once. V is TRBV27 and J is TRBJ1-1; D is uncertain. Trimming removed 6 bases from V and 1 base from J, with 12 bases in between. The CDR3 is 14 residues long. In germline, CDR1 is MNHEY, CDR2 SMNVEV (reference sequence). The CDR3 coding sequence is TGTGCCAGCAGATCCTATCGGGAGAACACTGAAGCTTTCTTT. It codes for CASRSYRENTEAFF.

This rearrangement joins TRBV28 to TRBJ1-5; D is unresolved. Germline CDR1 reads MDHEN; CDR2 reads SYDVKM. The CDR3 runs 13 residues. V was shortened by 5 bases and J by 5 bases, with 10 bases between the two germline ends. The CDR3 bases are TGTGCCAGCAGTCGCAATGGGGATCAGCCCCAGCATTTT. Translating it yields CASSRNGDQPQHF.

CDR3 sequence reads: CASSLVHQETQYF. CDR3 DNA sequence: TGCGCCAGCAGCTTGGTACACCAAGAGACCCAGTACTTC. The V call is TRBV5-1, the J call TRBJ2-5; D is undetermined. Between the trimmed V and J ends, which lost 0 bases and 0 bases, there was a span of 3 bases. The CDR3 is 13 residues long. Germline V CDR1 and CDR2: SGHRS, YFSETQ.

The chain has TRBV11-2 and TRBJ2-1; no clear D gene. CDR1 and CDR2 (germline): SGHAT, FQNNGV. Deletions cut 3 bases from V and 0 bases from J, with 6 bases between. The CDR3 has 14 residues. Here the CDR3 DNA reads TGTGCCAGCAGCTTCCAGAGCTCCTACAATGAGCAGTTCTTC. Protein product: CASSFQSSYNEQFF.

This rearrangement joins TRBV11-3 to TRBJ2-1; TRBD1 matches 8 bases. V lost 1 base, J lost 4 bases, and 6 bases stayed unmatched. Germline V gene data show CDR1 as SGHNT and CDR2 as YENEEA. This CDR3 contains 16 residues. DNA for the CDR3: TGTGCCAGCAGCTTAGCATCGACAGGGGTATACAATGAGCAGTTCTTC. This codes for CASSLASTGVYNEQFF.

V and J are TRBV11-2 and TRBJ1-2; D not certain. CDR3 length equals 14 residues. The V end lost 1 base, the J end lost 3 bases, and 9 bases lay between the germline ends. Germline V lookup: CDR1 SGHAT, CDR2 FQNNGV. CDR3: CASSLVHRDYGYTF. In nucleotides, the CDR3 is TGTGCCAGCAGCTTAGTACACCGGGACTATGGCTACACCTTC.

The chain joins TRBV6-5 to TRBJ1-2, with 10 bases aligning to TRBD1. CDR1 is MNHEY, CDR2 SVGAGI, per germline. The CDR3 runs 15 residues. V lost 5 bases and J lost 8; bases outside the gene matches: 11. CDR3 loop: CASSGTGTGEEGYTF. The CDR3 DNA sequence: TGTGCCAGCAGTGGCACCGGGACAGGGGAGGAAGGCTACACCTTC.

In nucleotides, the CDR3 is TGTGCCAGCAGCGTAGGGCTAGCGGGAGTTCCACCAATTCACAATGAGCAGTTCTTC. Translating gives CASSVGLAGVPPIHNEQFF. V usage is TRBV9 and J usage is TRBJ2-1, with 10 bases lining up with TRBD2. The CDR3 spans 19 residues. From germline, CDR1 is SGDLS and CDR2 YYNGEE. The trim removed 0 bases at V and 5 bases at J, leaving 14 bases unmatched.

The gene calls are TRBV5-1 and TRBJ1-4; D remains ambiguous. The CDR3 consists of 16 residues. Trimming removed 6 bases at V and 0 bases at J, with 15 bases between. Germline V lookup: CDR1 SGHRS, CDR2 YFSETQ. The CDR3 nucleotides read TGCGCCAGCATGTTGGTCGGTAGTACAACTAATGAAAAACTGTTTTTT. Protein: CASMLVGSTTNEKLFF.

In nucleotides, the CDR3 is TGTGCCAGCAGCGATGAGGGTTCGGCCTACAATGAGCAGTTCTTC. This encodes CASSDEGSAYNEQFF. This rearrangement joins TRBV2 to TRBJ2-1; the D gene is possibly TRBD2 (5 bases). The V and J ends lost 6 bases and 2 bases respectively, with 14 bases between them. CDR3 size: 15 residues. Germline V gene sequence: CDR1 SNHLY, CDR2 FYNNEI.

Note on this clone: Other DNA sequences in the same sample also yield this CDR3. This chain connects TRBV15 to TRBJ2-7, with 9 bases fitting TRBD1. Germline CDR1 LNHNV, CDR2 YYDKDF (reference sequence). Unmatched junction bases numbered 5, after V lost 2 bases and J lost 3 bases. The CDR3 covers 15 residues. The CDR3: CATSRTGTGFYEQYF. Here the CDR3 DNA reads TGTGCCACCAGCAGAACCGGGACAGGGTTCTACGAGCAGTACTTC.

The chain is built from TRBV28 and TRBJ2-2; perhaps D is TRBD1 or TRBD2 (5 bases each). The CDR3 totals 13 residues. Per germline, CDR1 MDHEN and CDR2 SYDVKM. V lost 10 bases to trimming and J lost 1 base, with 10 bases between them. The CDR3 DNA follows: TGTGCCACGATTGGGGGGAACACCGGGGAGCTGTTTTTT. Amino acids: CATIGGNTGELFF.

The CDR3 loop reads CSVGPGGVYEQYF. DNA of the CDR3: TGCAGCGTTGGGCCAGGAGGAGTATACGAGCAGTACTTC. The chain combines TRBV29-1 with TRBJ2-7; TRBD2 is a possible D gene (5 bases). Trimming pared 4 bases from V and 4 bases from J, leaving 14 bases between. Germline V gene lookup returns CDR1 SQVTM and CDR2 ANQGSEA. The CDR3 contains 13 residues.

The chain uses TRBV7-9 and TRBJ2-6, with no clear D. Per the germline V gene, CDR1 is SEHNR and CDR2 is FQNEAQ (reference sequence). The CDR3 is made up of 17 amino acids. V was trimmed by 2 bases and J by 2 bases, leaving 13 bases between them. CDR3 coding DNA: TGTGCCAGCAGCTTATATGGCCGAAGTCCTGGGGCCAACGTCCTGACTTTC. Translating gives CASSLYGRSPGANVLTF.

The V and J genes are TRBV7-8 and TRBJ2-3; 8 nucleotides align to TRBD2. V trimming: 1 base; J trimming: 0 bases; junction bases outside the gene matches: 6. Germline lookup yields CDR1 SGHVS and CDR2 FQNEAQ. The CDR3 is 17 amino acids. For the CDR3, the DNA is TGTGCCAGCAGCTTAGTTATTCTAGCGGGTAGCACAGATACGCAGTATTTT. Encoded protein: CASSLVILAGSTDTQYF.

The chain employs TRBV7-9 and TRBJ2-7, with 7 bases that match TRBD1. The CDR3 is 15 residues long. CDR1 and CDR2 (germline): SEHNR, FQNEAQ (reference sequence). Trimming took 3 bases from V and 5 from J; bases not matched to a gene: 10. The CDR3 protein is CASSLFWDSRDEQYF. In DNA, the CDR3 is TGTGCCAGCAGCTTGTTCTGGGACAGCCGGGACGAGCAGTACTTC.

This chain links TRBV29-1 with TRBJ1-2; TRBD1 aligns across 8 bases. J gave up 8 bases and V 7 bases, and 6 bases lay outside the gene matches. CDR3 length: 11 residues. Germline values: CDR1 SQVTM, CDR2 ANQGSEA. The DNA for the CDR3 is TGCAGCGCTTATGACAGGGGCGGCTACACCTTC. Residues: CSAYDRGGYTF.

This chain uses TRBV28 with TRBJ2-4, with 7 bases matching TRBD1. The CDR3 is 14 residues long. Germline V gene lookup returns CDR1 MDHEN and CDR2 SYDVKM. The trim removed 4 bases at V and 4 bases at J, leaving 4 bases unmatched. The CDR3 sequence: CASSSDRLKNIQYF. In DNA, the CDR3 is TGTGCCAGCAGTTCGGACAGGCTTAAAAACATTCAGTACTTC.

As for this clone: Other DNA variants within this sample encode the same CDR3. J is TRBJ2-7 and V is TRBV6-5; D might be TRBD1 or TRBD2, each matching 5 bases. The V end lost 2 bases, the J end lost 7 bases, and 9 bases lay between the germline ends. Per germline, CDR1 MNHEY and CDR2 SVGAGI. CDR3 length: 12 amino acids. CDR3 nucleotides: TGTGCCAGCAGTTACCTAGGGACGGAGCAGTACTTC. Residues: CASSYLGTEQYF.

The V call is TRBV5-5, the J call TRBJ2-7; the D gene is possibly TRBD1 (6 bases). The CDR3 totals 15 residues. V gave up 4 bases and J gave up 2 bases, with 16 bases separating them. Germline V gives CDR1 SGHKS, CDR2 YYEKEE (reference sequence). The CDR3 DNA reads TGTGCCAGCAGCCCATTAGGGGGTGGGGCCTACGAGCAGTACTTC. This translates into CASSPLGGGAYEQYF. Full variable domain (rest looked up from reference TRBV5-5 and TRBJ2-7): DAGVTQSPTHLIKTRGQQVTLRCSPISGHKSVSWYQQVLGQGPQFIFQYYEKEERGRGNFPDRFSARQFPNYSSELNVNALLLGDSALYLCASSPLGGGAYEQYFGPGTRLTVT.

The chain has TRBV7-8 and TRBJ2-7; 8 nucleotides agree with TRBD1. The length of the CDR3 is 16 residues. V shed 1 base and J 2 bases; nucleotides not matched to a gene: 7. Germline assignment: CDR1 SGHVS and CDR2 FQNEAQ. The CDR3 sequence is CASSLGGKDRAYEQYF. CDR3 nucleotide sequence: TGTGCCAGCAGCTTAGGGGGAAAGGACAGGGCCTACGAGCAGTACTTC. The variable domain in full, with the rest retrieved from reference TRBV7-8 and TRBJ2-7, is GAGVSQSPRYKVAKRGQDVALRCDPISGHVSLFWYQQALGQGPEFLTYFQNEAQLDKSGLPSDRFFAERPEGSVSTLKIQRTQQEDSAVYLCASSLGGKDRAYEQYFGPGTRLTVT.